This is a list of T cell receptor beta chains from one sample in a study of PD-1 blockade in classical Hodgkin lymphoma. Using immunoSEQ multiplex PCR, the repertoire was profiled, and TCRdb retains in-frame clones only, with some absent. The data contain roughly 150,000 clones, around 73% of them singletons. This specimen was peripheral blood mononuclear cells (PBMCs), taken before the second cycle of nivolumab. The receptors were gathered from a human donor with classical Hodgkin lymphoma. CDR3s include the opening cysteine and the closing phenylalanine or tryptophan. The D gene is left open where the match is weak. The listing skips clone size in some rows; elsewhere it reads once, few, many or a size class.

CDR3nt	CDR3aa	v_gene	d_gene	abundance	j_gene
TGTGCCAGCAGCTTAGACAGAAGTAATCCCTTCTATGGCTACACCTTC	CASSLDRSNPFYGYTF	TRBV7-2	NA	NA	TRBJ1-2
TGTGCCAGCAGCCCAAAAGGACTAGCGGGCAGCTCCTACGAGCAGTACTTC	CASSPKGLAGSSYEQYF	TRBV5-4	TRBD2	NA	TRBJ2-7
TGTGCCAGCTCACCTGGACTTGTCCAAGAGACCCAGTACTTC	CASSPGLVQETQYF	TRBV18	NA	NA	TRBJ2-5
TGTGCCAGCGCCCGGGACCTACTCGAATCGGGTTTCGGCTACACCTTC	CASARDLLESGFGYTF	TRBV27	NA	NA	TRBJ1-2
TGTGCCAGCAGTTACTCGGGGGCTAACTATGGCTACACCTTC	CASSYSGANYGYTF	TRBV6-5	NA	NA	TRBJ1-2
TGTGCCAGCAGTCGGGGGGGCCGTAATTCACCCCTCCACTTT	CASSRGGRNSPLHF	TRBV10-3	NA	NA	TRBJ1-6
TGTGCCAGCAGCGTAGGGCCAGGATTAACAGATACGCAGTATTTT	CASSVGPGLTDTQYF	TRBV9	NA	NA	TRBJ2-3
TGTGCCAGCAGTTTAACCCCCGGGGACATCTACGAGCAGTACTTC	CASSLTPGDIYEQYF	TRBV28	NA	once	TRBJ2-7
TGTGCCAGCTCACCAAGGCGGGATAGCAATCAGCCCCAGCATTTT	CASSPRRDSNQPQHF	TRBV18	NA	NA	TRBJ1-5
TGTGCCACCACCCGCTGGGGGCCTAGCAATCAGCCCCAGCATTTT	CATTRWGPSNQPQHF	TRBV19	NA	NA	TRBJ1-5
TGTGCCTGGATCCCAGGAGTGAACTATGGCTACACCTTC	CAWIPGVNYGYTF	TRBV30	NA	NA	TRBJ1-2
TGTGCCAGCAGCCTTGGGGGACTAGCCGGTAGCAATGAGCAGTTCTTC	CASSLGGLAGSNEQFF	TRBV5-4	TRBD2	NA	TRBJ2-1
TGCGCCAGCAGCCCAAGGACAGCCGCTAACTATGGCTACACCTTC	CASSPRTAANYGYTF	TRBV5-1	NA	NA	TRBJ1-2
TGTGCCAGCAGCCCTCGGGGGAACACCGGGGAGCTGTTTTTT	CASSPRGNTGELFF	TRBV5-4	NA	NA	TRBJ2-2
TGTGCTAGTGGTTGGCTAGAGAGCCGCACAGATACGCAGTATTTT	CASGWLESRTDTQYF	TRBV12-5	NA	NA	TRBJ2-3
TGTGCCAGTCGGTCTGCGGGAGCAGCAGATACGCAGTATTTT	CASRSAGAADTQYF	TRBV19	TRBD2	NA	TRBJ2-3
TGTGCCTGGACCGGGACTAGCGGCAGACGCACAGATACGCAGTATTTT	CAWTGTSGRRTDTQYF	TRBV30	TRBD2	NA	TRBJ2-3
TGTGCCAGCAGCTCCTGGACGGCCAGCACAGATACGCAGTATTTT	CASSSWTASTDTQYF	TRBV7-2	NA	NA	TRBJ2-3
TGTGCCAGCAGCCGGACAGTACACACTGAAGCTTTCTTT	CASSRTVHTEAFF	TRBV7-3	NA	once	TRBJ1-1
TGTGCCAGCAGGGAGGACAACTCTGGAAACACCATATATTTT	CASREDNSGNTIYF	TRBV2	NA	NA	TRBJ1-3
TGTGCCACCCCTAGCGGACAAGAGACCCAGTACTTC	CATPSGQETQYF	TRBV10-3	TRBD2	NA	TRBJ2-5
TGTGCCTGGAGTCCCCGGCCCAATGAGCAGTTCTTC	CAWSPRPNEQFF	TRBV30	NA	NA	TRBJ2-1
TGTGCCAGCAGCCAAGCCCGGGGACTAGCGGGGTCCTACGAGCAGTACTTC	CASSQARGLAGSYEQYF	TRBV4-2	TRBD2	NA	TRBJ2-7
TGTGCCTCCCGGTCGGGGGGCGGCTACACCTTC	CASRSGGGYTF	TRBV2	NA	NA	TRBJ1-2
TGTGCCAGCAGCTTATTTTTGGGGGGAGGCACCTACGAGCAGTACTTC	CASSLFLGGGTYEQYF	TRBV11-2	NA	NA	TRBJ2-7
TGTGCCACCAGCACAGTCCGACTAGCGGGAGGGCCACAAGGGGCCAACGTCCTGACTTTC	CATSTVRLAGGPQGANVLTF	TRBV15	TRBD2	NA	TRBJ2-6
TGTGCCAGTAGTCTCCAGCGGAGACACTACGAGCAGTACTTC	CASSLQRRHYEQYF	TRBV19	NA	NA	TRBJ2-7
TGTGCCTGGAGTCCCGGATACAATGAGCAGTTCTTC	CAWSPGYNEQFF	TRBV30	NA	few	TRBJ2-1
TGTGCCAGCAGCTTAGCGGGCAGGGTACACTCCTACGAGCAGTACTTC	CASSLAGRVHSYEQYF	TRBV7-3	NA	NA	TRBJ2-7
TGTGCCAGCAGCTTAGGGACAGGGGGCTACGAGCAGTACTTC	CASSLGTGGYEQYF	TRBV13	TRBD1	NA	TRBJ2-7
TGTGCCAGCAGTTACGGGGGACAGGGGGCCTACGAGCAGTACTTC	CASSYGGQGAYEQYF	TRBV6-5	TRBD1	NA	TRBJ2-7
TGTGCCAGCAGCCCGGACAGGAGCACAGATACGCAGTATTTT	CASSPDRSTDTQYF	TRBV7-2	TRBD1	NA	TRBJ2-3
TGTGCCAGTAGTATTGTAAAGGGGCGTCTTTCCGAGCAGTACTTC	CASSIVKGRLSEQYF	TRBV19	NA	NA	TRBJ2-7
TGTGCCAGCAGGCTGGGACAGGGAACTGGACAGTACTTC	CASRLGQGTGQYF	TRBV9	TRBD1	once	TRBJ2-7
TGTGCCAGTAGTGAAGGGGCACCGCGGCCCCAGCATTTT	CASSEGAPRPQHF	TRBV19	NA	NA	TRBJ1-5
TGTGCCAGCACAATAAATCCAGGGGATGGCTACACCTTC	CASTINPGDGYTF	TRBV27	NA	NA	TRBJ1-2
TGTGCCAGCAGCCCCCTAGCGGTTGCATCGGATACGCAGTATTTT	CASSPLAVASDTQYF	TRBV7-2	TRBD2	NA	TRBJ2-3
TGTGCCAGCAACTTGTTGGGACAGATTAATGAAAAACTGTTTTTT	CASNLLGQINEKLFF	TRBV2	TRBD1	NA	TRBJ1-4
TGTGCCAGCAATAAGGAGACCCAGTACTTC	CASNKETQYF	TRBV6-6	NA	NA	TRBJ2-5
TGTGCCAGCAGCGTAGACAGGGTTCGCACAGATACGCAGTATTTT	CASSVDRVRTDTQYF	TRBV7-2	TRBD1	NA	TRBJ2-3
TGTGCCACCAGCACTGTAACCGGACTAGCTAGCACAGATACGCAGTATTTT	CATSTVTGLASTDTQYF	TRBV15	TRBD2	NA	TRBJ2-3
TGTGCCAGCAGTTACTTGGGGGGATATACGCAGTATTTT	CASSYLGGYTQYF	TRBV6-5	NA	NA	TRBJ2-3
TGCGCCAGCAGCTTGGGCCCCAGCGGGAGACAGTTCTTC	CASSLGPSGRQFF	TRBV5-1	TRBD2	medium-sized	TRBJ2-1
TGTGCCAGCAGCTCCGGACGGGGGCCCTCTGGAAACACCATATATTTT	CASSSGRGPSGNTIYF	TRBV11-2	NA	NA	TRBJ1-3
TGCAGCGTTGAAGATCTCCAGGGTGCTAGCACAGATACGCAGTATTTT	CSVEDLQGASTDTQYF	TRBV29-1	NA	NA	TRBJ2-3
TGTGCCAGCAGTCCCACAGGGGGCGTGGGTCAGCCCCAGCATTTT	CASSPTGGVGQPQHF	TRBV6-5	TRBD1	NA	TRBJ1-5
TGTGCCAGCTCGCAGAGCAGGGGGTATGGTGACTACGAGCAGTACTTC	CASSQSRGYGDYEQYF	TRBV18	TRBD1	NA	TRBJ2-7
TGTGCCAGCAGCTTAGCGGCAGATGGCTACACCTTC	CASSLAADGYTF	TRBV7-9	NA	NA	TRBJ1-2
TGTGCCAGCAGTGACAGGGGACCACTCTATGGCTACACCTTC	CASSDRGPLYGYTF	TRBV6-6	TRBD1	NA	TRBJ1-2
TGTGCCAGCAGCTTGGACATCGAGGGCGAGCAGTACTTC	CASSLDIEGEQYF	TRBV5-4	NA	NA	TRBJ2-7
TGTGCCAGCAGCTTATGGACAGGGGGCGCGAGGGGTCAGCCCCAGCATTTT	CASSLWTGGARGQPQHF	TRBV11-2	TRBD1	once	TRBJ1-5
TGTGCCAGCACCACCCTATTCACAGATACGCAGTATTTT	CASTTLFTDTQYF	TRBV6-5	NA	NA	TRBJ2-3
TGTGCCAGCAGCATTTCGCAGGGTCCTCGCAATGAGCAGTTCTTC	CASSISQGPRNEQFF	TRBV7-8	NA	NA	TRBJ2-1
TGTGCCAGCAGCCCAGGTGGGGGGAGGAGCAATGAGCAGTTCTTC	CASSPGGGRSNEQFF	TRBV11-3	NA	NA	TRBJ2-1
TGTGCCAGCAGCTCGTATACAGGGTCCGCCTACGAGCAGTACTTC	CASSSYTGSAYEQYF	TRBV11-2	NA	NA	TRBJ2-7
TGTGCCAGCAGCCAGACAGGGGGCAATCAGCCCCAGCATTTT	CASSQTGGNQPQHF	TRBV6-5	TRBD1	NA	TRBJ1-5
TGTGCCAGCAGCTTACTGGACATAGGCGGCTACACCTTC	CASSLLDIGGYTF	TRBV7-9	NA	NA	TRBJ1-2
TGTGCCACCAGCAGTCTTCATAACTATGGCTACACCTTC	CATSSLHNYGYTF	TRBV6-6	NA	NA	TRBJ1-2
TGCGCCAGCAGCCAAGATAACGGGCAGCCCCAGCATTTT	CASSQDNGQPQHF	TRBV4-3	NA	few	TRBJ1-5
TGTGCCAGCAGTTCACCCCTCGACAGGGCCTCCTACGAGCAGTACTTC	CASSSPLDRASYEQYF	TRBV13	TRBD1	NA	TRBJ2-7